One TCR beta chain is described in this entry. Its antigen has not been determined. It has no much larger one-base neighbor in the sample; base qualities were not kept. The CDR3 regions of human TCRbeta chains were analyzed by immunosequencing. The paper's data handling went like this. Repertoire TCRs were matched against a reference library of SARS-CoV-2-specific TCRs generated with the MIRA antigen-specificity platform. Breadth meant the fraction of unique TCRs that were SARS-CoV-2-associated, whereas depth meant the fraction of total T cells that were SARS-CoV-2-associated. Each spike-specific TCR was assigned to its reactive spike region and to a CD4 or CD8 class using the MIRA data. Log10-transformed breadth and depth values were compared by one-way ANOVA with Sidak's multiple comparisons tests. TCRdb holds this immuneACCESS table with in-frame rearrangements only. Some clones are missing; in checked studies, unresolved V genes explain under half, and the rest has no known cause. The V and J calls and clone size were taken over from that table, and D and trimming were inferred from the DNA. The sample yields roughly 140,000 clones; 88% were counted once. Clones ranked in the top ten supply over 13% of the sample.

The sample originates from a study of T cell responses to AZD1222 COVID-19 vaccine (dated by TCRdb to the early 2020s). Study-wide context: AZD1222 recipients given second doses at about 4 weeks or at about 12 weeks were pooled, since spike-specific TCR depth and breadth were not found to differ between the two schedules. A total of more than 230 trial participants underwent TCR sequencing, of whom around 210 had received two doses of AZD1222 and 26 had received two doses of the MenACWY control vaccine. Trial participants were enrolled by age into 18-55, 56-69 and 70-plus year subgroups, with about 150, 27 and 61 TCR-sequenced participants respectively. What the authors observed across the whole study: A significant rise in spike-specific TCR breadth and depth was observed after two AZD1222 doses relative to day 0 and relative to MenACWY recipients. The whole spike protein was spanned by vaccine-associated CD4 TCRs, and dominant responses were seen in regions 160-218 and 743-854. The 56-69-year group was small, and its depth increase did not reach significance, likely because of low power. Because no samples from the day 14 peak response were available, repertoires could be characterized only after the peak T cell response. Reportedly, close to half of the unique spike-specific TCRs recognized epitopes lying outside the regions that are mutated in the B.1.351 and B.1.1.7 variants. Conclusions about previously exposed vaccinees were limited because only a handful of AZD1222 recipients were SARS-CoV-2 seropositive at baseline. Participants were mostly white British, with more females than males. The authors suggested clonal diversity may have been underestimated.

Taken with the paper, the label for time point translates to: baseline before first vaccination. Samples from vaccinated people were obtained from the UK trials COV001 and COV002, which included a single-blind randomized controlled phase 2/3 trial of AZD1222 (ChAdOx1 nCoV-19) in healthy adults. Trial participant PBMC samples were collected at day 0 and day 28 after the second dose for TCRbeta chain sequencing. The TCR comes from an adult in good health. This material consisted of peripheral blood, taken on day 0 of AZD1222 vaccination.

The CDR3 corresponds to CASSEDRNNEQFF. The bases are TGTGCCAGCAGTGAGGACAGAAACAATGAGCAGTTCTTC. The rearrangement joined TRBV2 to TRBJ2-1; TRBD1 could be the D gene, as 6 bases match. From its cysteine to its phenylalanine, the CDR3 spans 13 amino acids. Of the read, only the CDR3 DNA is kept; its 39 bases are in frame from base 1. The V end loses 3 bases and the J end loses 5 bases, and a stretch of 8 bases separates them. Via the germline V gene, CDR1 is SNHLY and CDR2 FYNNEI. Where the CDR3 stops, the reference TRBV2 and TRBJ2-1 genes take over; the full variable domain is EPEVTQTPSHQVTQMGQEVILRCVPISNHLYFYWYRQILGQKVEFLVSFYNNEISEKSEIFDDQFSVERPDGSNFTLKIRSTKLEDSAMYFCASSEDRNNEQFFGPGTRLTVL.